Listed below are T cell receptor beta chains from one sample, sequenced in a study of cytomegalovirus exposure and HLA in healthy donors. Measured with immunoSEQ multiplex PCR; TCRdb has only the in-frame clones, and not every one. The sample yields around 150,000 clones, about 77% seen once. The source material was PBMCs. These receptors all come from a man between 18 and 35 years old in good health and CMV-seropositive. Each CDR3 is given with its conserved first and last residue. A D gene is named only where the DNA matches it firmly. For some rows the clone size is stated as once, few or many, or as a class when expanded; others skip it.

j_call: TRBJ2-7
v_call: TRBV10-2
d_call: NA
cdr3_length: 17
clone_size: NA
cdr3_aa: CASSDVTESGHNYEQYF
cdr3_nt: TGCGCCAGCAGTGACGTAACTGAGTCGGGACACAACTACGAGCAGTACTTC

j_call: TRBJ1-4
v_call: TRBV7-9
d_call: NA
cdr3_length: 15
clone_size: NA
cdr3_aa: CASSPAPDLNEKLFF
cdr3_nt: TGTGCCAGCAGTCCCGCCCCAGATCTTAATGAAAAACTGTTTTTT

j_call: TRBJ1-1
v_call: TRBV14
d_call: NA
cdr3_length: 14
clone_size: NA
cdr3_aa: CASSQDGVNTEAFF
cdr3_nt: TGTGCCAGCAGCCAAGACGGAGTGAACACTGAAGCTTTCTTT

j_call: TRBJ2-7
v_call: TRBV13
d_call: NA
cdr3_length: 15
clone_size: NA
cdr3_aa: CASSPYPGRDREQYF
cdr3_nt: TGTGCCAGCAGCCCCTACCCGGGGCGGGACCGCGAGCAGTACTTC

j_call: TRBJ1-5
v_call: TRBV4-1
d_call: NA
cdr3_length: 14
clone_size: NA
cdr3_aa: CASSPGTGDLPQHF
cdr3_nt: TGCGCCAGCAGCCCCGGGACCGGGGACTTGCCCCAGCATTTT

j_call: TRBJ2-2
v_call: TRBV5-4
d_call: NA
cdr3_length: 17
clone_size: NA
cdr3_aa: CASSLARGGGNTGELFF
cdr3_nt: TGTGCCAGCAGCTTGGCCAGGGGCGGGGGGAACACCGGGGAGCTGTTTTTT

j_call: TRBJ1-5
v_call: TRBV29-1
d_call: TRBD1
cdr3_length: 12
clone_size: few
cdr3_aa: CSVLQDRGPQHF
cdr3_nt: TGCAGCGTCCTCCAAGACAGGGGGCCCCAGCATTTT

j_call: TRBJ1-1
v_call: TRBV19
d_call: NA
cdr3_length: 15
clone_size: NA
cdr3_aa: CASSWMGSRYTEAFF
cdr3_nt: TGTGCCAGTAGTTGGATGGGGAGCAGGTACACTGAAGCTTTCTTT

j_call: TRBJ1-2
v_call: TRBV6-1
d_call: TRBD1
cdr3_length: 12
clone_size: NA
cdr3_aa: CASIQGNYGYTF
cdr3_nt: TGTGCCAGCATACAGGGGAACTATGGCTACACCTTC

j_call: TRBJ2-6
v_call: TRBV14
d_call: NA
cdr3_length: 13
clone_size: once
cdr3_aa: CASSYSGANVLTF
cdr3_nt: TGTGCCAGCAGCTACTCTGGGGCCAACGTCCTGACTTTC

j_call: TRBJ2-1
v_call: TRBV7-9
d_call: NA
cdr3_length: 15
clone_size: NA
cdr3_aa: CASSSWARGYNEQFF
cdr3_nt: TGTGCCAGCAGCTCCTGGGCGCGGGGCTACAATGAGCAGTTCTTC

j_call: TRBJ1-5
v_call: TRBV6-5
d_call: NA
cdr3_length: 14
clone_size: NA
cdr3_aa: CASSEGSGNQPQHF
cdr3_nt: TGTGCCAGCAGTGAGGGCAGTGGGAATCAGCCCCAGCATTTT

j_call: TRBJ2-3
v_call: TRBV2
d_call: NA
cdr3_length: 15
clone_size: few
cdr3_aa: CASIRTQTSTDTQYF
cdr3_nt: TGTGCCAGCATTCGGACACAAACTAGCACAGATACGCAGTATTTT

j_call: TRBJ2-7
v_call: TRBV11-2
d_call: NA
cdr3_length: 15
clone_size: NA
cdr3_aa: CASSLVDGVYYEQYF
cdr3_nt: TGTGCCAGCAGCTTAGTGGACGGGGTTTACTACGAGCAGTACTTC

j_call: TRBJ2-1
v_call: TRBV27
d_call: TRBD1
cdr3_length: 15
clone_size: NA
cdr3_aa: CASSRGQGTYNEQFF
cdr3_nt: TGTGCCAGCAGCCGGGGACAGGGGACCTACAATGAGCAGTTCTTC

j_call: TRBJ2-4
v_call: TRBV13
d_call: NA
cdr3_length: 17
clone_size: NA
cdr3_aa: CASSSQAMTLAKNIQYF
cdr3_nt: TGTGCCAGCAGTTCTCAGGCAATGACACTAGCCAAAAACATTCAGTACTTC

j_call: TRBJ2-1
v_call: TRBV5-8
d_call: NA
cdr3_length: 15
clone_size: NA
cdr3_aa: CASSLGRGRYNEQFF
cdr3_nt: TGTGCCAGCAGCTTGGGTCGGGGGAGATACAATGAGCAGTTCTTC

j_call: TRBJ2-1
v_call: TRBV28
d_call: NA
cdr3_length: 13
clone_size: NA
cdr3_aa: CASTSGTYNEQFF
cdr3_nt: TGTGCCAGCACCTCGGGGACTTACAATGAGCAGTTCTTC

j_call: TRBJ1-1
v_call: TRBV10-3
d_call: NA
cdr3_length: 15
clone_size: NA
cdr3_aa: CAISKRGDTKTEAFF
cdr3_nt: TGTGCCATATCGAAGCGTGGGGACACGAAGACTGAAGCTTTCTTT

j_call: TRBJ1-1
v_call: TRBV28
d_call: TRBD1
cdr3_length: 16
clone_size: NA
cdr3_aa: CASSSPGQGATLEAFF
cdr3_nt: TGTGCCAGCAGTTCTCCGGGACAGGGGGCTACTCTTGAAGCTTTCTTT

j_call: TRBJ1-1
v_call: TRBV5-6
d_call: NA
cdr3_length: 15
clone_size: once
cdr3_aa: CASSLPGERNTEAFF
cdr3_nt: TGTGCCAGCAGCTTGCCCGGGGAGAGGAACACTGAAGCTTTCTTT

j_call: TRBJ2-7
v_call: TRBV15
d_call: TRBD1
cdr3_length: 16
clone_size: NA
cdr3_aa: CATSRDRGTGGAGEYF
cdr3_nt: TGTGCCACCAGCAGAGACCGCGGGACAGGGGGCGCGGGGGAGTACTTC

j_call: TRBJ1-2
v_call: TRBV7-2
d_call: NA
cdr3_length: 14
clone_size: NA
cdr3_aa: CASSLGRDGYGYTF
cdr3_nt: TGTGCCAGCAGCTTAGGCAGGGATGGCTATGGCTACACCTTC

j_call: TRBJ2-7
v_call: TRBV4-1
d_call: TRBD1
cdr3_length: 15
clone_size: NA
cdr3_aa: CASSQTGVVTYEQYF
cdr3_nt: TGCGCCAGCAGCCAGACAGGGGTCGTGACCTACGAGCAGTACTTC

j_call: TRBJ1-2
v_call: TRBV19
d_call: TRBD1
cdr3_length: 14
clone_size: NA
cdr3_aa: CASTNPDRGYGYTF
cdr3_nt: TGTGCCAGTACCAATCCGGACAGGGGCTATGGCTACACCTTC

j_call: TRBJ1-1
v_call: TRBV9
d_call: NA
cdr3_length: 15
clone_size: NA
cdr3_aa: CASSEGVGPSTEALF
cdr3_nt: TGTGCCAGCAGCGAGGGGGTAGGACCTAGCACTGAAGCTCTCTTT

j_call: TRBJ2-5
v_call: TRBV20-1
d_call: NA
cdr3_length: 11
clone_size: NA
cdr3_aa: CSPNRGETQYF
cdr3_nt: TGCAGTCCCAACAGAGGGGAGACCCAGTACTTC

j_call: TRBJ2-2
v_call: TRBV7-2
d_call: NA
cdr3_length: 14
clone_size: NA
cdr3_aa: CASSSITDTGELFF
cdr3_nt: TGTGCCAGCAGCTCAATTACGGACACCGGGGAGCTGTTTTTT

j_call: TRBJ2-1
v_call: TRBV9
d_call: TRBD2
cdr3_length: 15
clone_size: NA
cdr3_aa: CASSELVGGGGEQFF
cdr3_nt: TGTGCCAGCAGCGAACTAGTGGGGGGGGGTGGTGAGCAGTTCTTC

j_call: TRBJ1-4
v_call: TRBV11-2
d_call: NA
cdr3_length: 13
clone_size: NA
cdr3_aa: CASSFVDGEKLFF
cdr3_nt: TGTGCCAGCAGCTTCGTAGATGGTGAAAAACTGTTTTTT

j_call: TRBJ2-5
v_call: TRBV30
d_call: NA
cdr3_length: 13
clone_size: NA
cdr3_aa: CAWRNTAQETQYF
cdr3_nt: TGTGCCTGGAGAAATACAGCACAAGAGACCCAGTACTTC

j_call: TRBJ2-2
v_call: TRBV7-2
d_call: TRBD2
cdr3_length: 17
clone_size: few
cdr3_aa: CASSFPLVGGDTGELFF
cdr3_nt: TGTGCCAGCAGCTTCCCTTTAGTGGGGGGGGACACCGGGGAGCTGTTTTTT

j_call: TRBJ2-1
v_call: TRBV5-6
d_call: NA
cdr3_length: 13
clone_size: NA
cdr3_aa: CASSFAAYNEQFF
cdr3_nt: TGTGCCAGCAGCTTCGCGGCGTACAATGAGCAGTTCTTC

j_call: TRBJ1-1
v_call: TRBV5-1
d_call: TRBD1
cdr3_length: 16
clone_size: NA
cdr3_aa: CASSFRGSSVYTEAFF
cdr3_nt: TGCGCCAGCAGCTTCAGGGGGTCGAGCGTGTACACTGAAGCTTTCTTT

j_call: TRBJ1-1
v_call: TRBV7-3
d_call: NA
cdr3_length: 12
clone_size: NA
cdr3_aa: CASSLMTAEAFF
cdr3_nt: TGTGCCAGCAGCTTAATGACTGCTGAAGCTTTCTTT

j_call: TRBJ1-2
v_call: TRBV5-1
d_call: NA
cdr3_length: 16
clone_size: NA
cdr3_aa: CASSEALAASISGYTF
cdr3_nt: TGCGCCAGCTCAGAGGCCCTAGCAGCCTCGATATCGGGCTACACCTTC

j_call: TRBJ2-7
v_call: TRBV7-9
d_call: NA
cdr3_length: 14
clone_size: NA
cdr3_aa: CASRPSGGYYEQYF
cdr3_nt: TGTGCCAGCCGTCCTAGTGGGGGGTACTACGAGCAGTACTTC

j_call: TRBJ2-5
v_call: TRBV4-1
d_call: TRBD2
cdr3_length: 19
clone_size: NA
cdr3_aa: CASSQETGTSGGIQETQYF
cdr3_nt: TGCGCCAGCAGCCAAGAGACGGGGACTAGTGGGGGGATACAAGAGACCCAGTACTTC

j_call: TRBJ1-1
v_call: TRBV5-1
d_call: TRBD1
cdr3_length: 15
clone_size: NA
cdr3_aa: CASSGTGDLNTEAFF
cdr3_nt: TGCGCCAGCAGCGGGACAGGGGATTTGAACACTGAAGCTTTCTTT

j_call: TRBJ2-1
v_call: TRBV21-1
d_call: NA
cdr3_length: 17
clone_size: once
cdr3_aa: CASSAPGLRSSYNEQFF
cdr3_nt: TGTGCCAGCAGCGCACCGGGACTACGTAGCTCCTACAATGAGCAGTTCTTC

j_call: TRBJ1-2
v_call: TRBV11-2
d_call: NA
cdr3_length: 13
clone_size: NA
cdr3_aa: CASSLQENYGYTF
cdr3_nt: TGTGCCAGCAGCTTACAGGAAAACTATGGCTACACCTTC